These 8 T cell receptor beta chains originate from one sample sequenced in a study of T cell changes during pregnancy in multiple sclerosis. TCRdb keeps only in-frame clones here, not all; method: immunoSEQ multiplex PCR. The sample lists under 95,000 clones, over 85% occurring once. Sequenced here: peripheral blood, sampled in the second trimester of pregnancy. The receptors were sampled from a female donor in good health, enrolled as a control in a pregnancy study.

This CDR3 is CSVETLEYGYTF. CDR3 coding DNA: TGCAGCGTTGAAACTCTGGAGTATGGCTACACCTTC. This sequence joins TRBV29-1 and TRBJ1-2; no reliable D call. This CDR3 region has 12 residues. Germline V gene lookup returns CDR1 SQVTM and CDR2 ANQGSEA. Trimming pared 2 bases from V and 5 bases from J, leaving 9 bases between. Full variable domain (rest looked up from reference TRBV29-1 and TRBJ1-2): SAVISQKPSRDICQRGTSLTIQCQVDSQVTMMFWYRQQPGQSLTLIATANQGSEATYESGFVIDKFPISRPNLTFSTLTVSNMSPEDSSIYLCSVETLEYGYTFGSGTRLTVV.

V gene TRBV9 combines with J gene TRBJ2-3; 11 bases map to TRBD2. Germline V gives CDR1 SGDLS, CDR2 YYNGEE. V lost 4 bases to trimming and J lost 3 bases; unmatched junction nucleotides: 7. This CDR3 comprises 16 residues. CDR3 nucleotides: TGTGCCAGCAGCCCGAGGGGACTAGCGGATACAGATACGCAGTATTTT. Translation gives CASSPRGLADTDTQYF.

The chain recombines TRBV28 with TRBJ2-5, with a weak D call TRBD1 (5 bases). Trimming took 2 bases from V and 5 from J, leaving 21 bases between them. The germline gives CDR1 MDHEN, CDR2 SYDVKM. This CDR3 comprises 17 residues. DNA of the CDR3: TGTGCCAGCAGTTTACCACCTATAGTTGGGGCCGGGGAGACCCAGTACTTC. This gives the protein CASSLPPIVGAGETQYF.

The J gene is TRBJ2-1, the V gene TRBV9, with 13 bases lining up with TRBD2. The germline gives CDR1 SGDLS, CDR2 YYNGEE. Losses at the gene ends were 4 bases for V and 2 bases for J; bases not matched to a gene: 3. The CDR3 is 16 amino acids. As DNA, the CDR3 is TGTGCCAGCAGCCGGACTAGCGGGAGCACCTACAATGAGCAGTTCTTC. Amino acids: CASSRTSGSTYNEQFF.

The chain has TRBV5-4 and TRBJ2-2, with D maybe TRBD2 (6 bases). V dropped 0 bases and J dropped 3 bases, with 9 bases sitting between them. Germline assignment: CDR1 SGHNT and CDR2 YYREEE (reference sequence). The CDR3 covers 15 residues. The CDR3 protein is CASSLGSGDTGELFF. The CDR3 DNA sequence: TGTGCCAGCAGCTTGGGATCGGGGGACACCGGGGAGCTGTTTTTT.

This clone was detected only a few times. The chain employs TRBV5-1 and TRBJ1-2, with a possible D match to TRBD1 (6 bases). The CDR3 length is 15 residues. Trimming took 0 bases from V and 3 from J, leaving 12 bases between them. Germline V gives CDR1 SGHRS, CDR2 YFSETQ. CDR3: CASSLAAGEHYGYTF. In DNA, the CDR3 is TGCGCCAGCAGCTTGGCAGCAGGGGAGCACTATGGCTACACCTTC.

The V and J genes are TRBV28 and TRBJ2-7; possibly TRBD1 for D (6 bases). The germline CDR1 and CDR2 sequences are MDHEN and SYDVKM. V lost 4 bases, J lost 3 bases, and 10 bases lay in between. The CDR3 spans 13 residues. The CDR3: CASSSRDNYEQYF. The DNA of the CDR3 is TGTGCCAGCAGTTCCCGGGACAACTACGAGCAGTACTTC.

This chain connects TRBV28 to TRBJ1-1, with D possibly matching TRBD1 (5 bases). Trimming took off 2 bases at V and 10 bases at J, with 8 bases between the two ends. The CDR3 runs 11 residues. Germline assignment: CDR1 MDHEN and CDR2 SYDVKM. CDR3 nucleotide sequence: TGTGCCAGCAGTTTAAATGGGGCAGCTTTCTTT. It specifies CASSLNGAAFF.